The entry below gives a single TCR beta chain sequence along with its context. Its antigen is as yet unknown. This sample is drawn from a study of cytomegalovirus exposure and HLA in healthy donors. General study findings and limits: That first-cohort TCR clusters tended to co-occur in the 95 to 150 validation repertoires was found in a later analysis. The listing of roughly 160 TCR beta chains classed them as cytomegalovirus-associated.

The assay was immunoSEQ multiplex PCR, and TCRdb's table has in-frame clones only and misses some. The table has 250,000 to 300,000 clones, around 87% seen once. Unmatched junction bases numbered 5, after V lost 0 bases and J lost 7 bases. The CDR3 has 14 residues. Looked up from germline, CDR1 is SGHRS and CDR2 is YFSETQ. V is TRBV5-1 and J is TRBJ2-7; 9 positions agree with TRBD2. The sequencing input was PBMCs. This TCR derives from a woman under 30 in good health and CMV-seronegative. The CDR3 is CASSLGGGAEEQYF. The CDR3 DNA reads TGCGCCAGCAGCTTGGGCGGGGGGGCTGAAGAGCAGTACTTC.